The sequence of this T cell receptor beta chain was determined in a study of blood T cell repertoires in COVID-19. Study-wide context: Samples representing acute and convalescent COVID-19 were sourced from the United States, Italy and Spain. PBMCs, B-cell-depleted T cells, or T cells were the source of the cDNA or gDNA that made up the material.

Under the authors' procedure: Reference gene primer amplification gave nucleated cell count estimates. The data were produced by immunoSEQ multiplex PCR, yet TCRdb's version contains in-frame clones alone and is incomplete. V and J calls and clone size are as listed in that table; D and trimming were resolved from the DNA. The table lists 200,000 to 250,000 clones, 90% to 95% of them singletons, with 0.65% to 0.85% in the top ten. Enrolled during active infection, Seattle patients were then followed longitudinally. The CDR3 loop spans 18 amino acids. Germline lookup yields CDR1 MNHEY and CDR2 SVGEGT. V shed 6 bases and J 4 bases; nucleotides not matched to a gene: 15.

This chain uses TRBV6-2 or TRBV6-3 with TRBJ2-1, with 10 bases fitting TRBD2. Sample: peripheral blood. This clonotype originated in a man in his sixties with COVID-19, enrolled during active disease. The CDR3 protein is CASSPHFGSGRAYNEQFF. As DNA, the CDR3 is TGTGCCAGCAGCCCTCATTTTGGGAGCGGGAGGGCGTACAATGAGCAGTTCTTC.